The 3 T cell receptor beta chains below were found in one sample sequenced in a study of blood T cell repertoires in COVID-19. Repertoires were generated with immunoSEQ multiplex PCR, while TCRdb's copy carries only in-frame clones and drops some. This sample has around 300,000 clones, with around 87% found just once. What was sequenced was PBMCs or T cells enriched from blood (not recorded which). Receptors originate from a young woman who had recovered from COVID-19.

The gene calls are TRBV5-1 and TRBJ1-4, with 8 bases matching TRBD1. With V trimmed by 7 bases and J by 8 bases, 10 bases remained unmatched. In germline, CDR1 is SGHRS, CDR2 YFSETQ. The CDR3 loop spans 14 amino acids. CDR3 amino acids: CASSSGGSREKLFF. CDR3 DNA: TGCGCCAGCTCCTCAGGGGGCTCTAGAGAAAAACTGTTTTTT.

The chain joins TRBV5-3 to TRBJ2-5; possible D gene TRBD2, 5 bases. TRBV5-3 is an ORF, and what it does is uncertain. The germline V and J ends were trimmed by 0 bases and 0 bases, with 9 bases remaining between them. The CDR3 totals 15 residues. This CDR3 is CARSLGQEDQETQYF. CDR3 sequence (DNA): TGTGCCAGAAGCTTGGGGCAGGAGGACCAAGAGACCCAGTACTTC.

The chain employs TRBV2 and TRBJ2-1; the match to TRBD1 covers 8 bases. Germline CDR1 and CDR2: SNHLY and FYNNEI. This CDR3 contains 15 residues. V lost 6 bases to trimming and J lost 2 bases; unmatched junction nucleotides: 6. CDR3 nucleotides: TGTGCCAGCAGAGATGACAGGGGTACCTACAATGAGCAGTTCTTC. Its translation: CASRDDRGTYNEQFF.